The 26 T cell receptor beta chains below come from one sample, sequenced in a study of OX40 agonist ivuxolimab in advanced cancers. The assay was immunoSEQ multiplex PCR, and TCRdb's table has in-frame clones only and misses some. The table records some 78,000 clones, about 90% of them present only once. Source: CD4+ or CD8+ T cells sorted from blood, taken in a trial of the OX40 agonist ivuxolimab. These receptors were collected from an adult with an advanced solid tumor such as melanoma, head and neck, liver or kidney cancer.

This clone occurred once. The chain combines TRBV5-4 with TRBJ1-3, with D perhaps TRBD1 (5 bases). This CDR3 is 13 amino acids long. Germline V gene sequence: CDR1 SGHNT, CDR2 YYREEE (reference sequence). V shed 4 bases and J shed 5 bases, with 10 bases lying between them. CDR3 in DNA: TGTGCCAGCAGCCGGGACGGACGAAACACCATATATTTT. Its protein product is CASSRDGRNTIYF. The variable domain in full, completed from reference TRBV5-4 and TRBJ1-3, reads ETGVTQSPTHLIKTRGQQVTLRCSSQSGHNTVSWYQQALGQGPQFIFQYYREEENGRGNFPPRFSGLQFPNYSSELNVNALELDDSALYLCASSRDGRNTIYFGEGSWLTVV.

The J gene is TRBJ2-3, the V gene TRBV10-3, with D possibly TRBD1 on 6 matching bases. The length of the CDR3 is 14 residues. The V end lost 7 bases, the J end lost 0 bases, and 11 bases lay between the germline ends. The germline gives CDR1 ENHRY, CDR2 SYGVKD. CDR3: CAITKGDSTDTQYF. The CDR3, as DNA: TGTGCCATCACGAAGGGGGATAGCACAGATACGCAGTATTTT.

Notes on this clone: Additional DNA sequences in this sample encode the identical CDR3. The chain carries TRBV10-3 and TRBJ2-5; unclear D gene. The germline V gene encodes CDR1 ENHRY and CDR2 SYGVKD. The ends were cut back, 2 bases at V and 4 bases at J, with 2 bases in the middle. The CDR3 totals 11 residues. The CDR3 DNA reads TGTGCCATCAGTGAGGGAGAGACCCAGTACTTC. It codes for CAISEGETQYF.

There are a few counts of this clone. The CDR3 nucleotides read TGCGCCAGCAGCCCTTCCAACTATGGCTACACCTTC. Translating gives CASSPSNYGYTF. The rearrangement uses TRBV5-1 and TRBJ1-2; no firm D call. Germline V CDR1 and CDR2: SGHRS, YFSETQ. The CDR3 loop spans 12 amino acids. V was shortened by 4 bases and J by 2 bases, with 6 bases between the two germline ends.

V gene TRBV2 combines with J gene TRBJ2-7; D is undetermined. The V gene lost 3 bases and the J gene lost 6 bases, with 18 bases spanning the gap. The germline V gene encodes CDR1 SNHLY and CDR2 FYNNEI. CDR3 length: 15 residues. CDR3 in amino acids: CASSDGLSRSSEQYF. CDR3 DNA sequence: TGTGCCAGCAGTGACGGCTTAAGCCGATCCAGCGAGCAGTACTTC.

The chain joins TRBV7-8 to TRBJ2-3; D is possibly TRBD1 (6 bases). The CDR3 has 14 amino acids. Trimming pared 1 base from V and 4 bases from J, leaving 9 bases between. Germline values: CDR1 SGHVS, CDR2 FQNEAQ. In DNA form, the CDR3 reads TGTGCCAGCAGCTTAGGGACAGCAGCAGATACGCAGTATTTT. This encodes CASSLGTAADTQYF.

This rearrangement joins TRBV5-1 to TRBJ2-3, with D possibly matching TRBD2 (6 bases). The germline gives CDR1 SGHRS, CDR2 YFSETQ. V was pared by 0 bases and J by 1 base, with 12 bases between. The CDR3 has 16 residues. Here the CDR3 DNA reads TGCGCCAGCAGCTTGGAGGGCGGGATGGGCACAGATACGCAGTATTTT. Its translation: CASSLEGGMGTDTQYF.

The V gene is TRBV15, the J gene TRBJ2-7; 7 bases are shared with TRBD2. Unmatched junction bases numbered 5, after V lost 5 bases and J lost 4 bases. Per germline, CDR1 LNHNV and CDR2 YYDKDF (reference sequence). The CDR3 runs to 13 residues. CDR3: CATSAGVAYEQYF. The CDR3 DNA reads as TGTGCCACCAGCGCGGGAGTGGCGTACGAGCAGTACTTC.

The chain has TRBV5-4 and TRBJ2-7, with D maybe TRBD1 (6 bases). This CDR3 is built from 13 residues. Germline-derived CDR1 and CDR2 are SGHNT and YYREEE (reference sequence). Trimming stripped 3 bases from V and 3 bases from J, with 10 bases between. CDR3 in amino acids: CASSSRDNYEQYF. The CDR3, as DNA: TGTGCCAGCAGCTCCCGGGACAACTACGAGCAGTACTTC.

The gene calls are TRBV7-9 and TRBJ2-2; D may be TRBD1 (6 bases). Trimming stripped 2 bases from V and 4 bases from J, with 8 bases between. Germline loops: CDR1 SEHNR, CDR2 FQNEAQ (reference sequence). There are 14 residues in the CDR3. CDR3 residues: CASSLKGVTGELFF. The CDR3 region has the DNA TGTGCCAGCAGCTTAAAGGGGGTCACCGGGGAGCTGTTTTTT. Filled out from reference TRBV7-9 and TRBJ2-2, the complete variable domain reads DTGVSQNPRHKITKRGQNVTFRCDPISEHNRLYWYRQTLGQGPEFLTYFQNEAQLEKSRLLSDRFSAERPKGSFSTLEIQRTEQGDSAMYLCASSLKGVTGELFFGEGSRLTVL.

The rearrangement links TRBV7-8 to TRBJ1-5; weak D call: TRBD1 (5 bases). Trimming stripped 4 bases from V and 3 bases from J, with 19 bases between. The CDR3 extends over 17 amino acids. CDR1 SGHVS and CDR2 FQNEAQ come from the germline V gene. CDR3 nucleotides: TGTGCCAGCAGCTCCTGGGGGGGGGTCCCTGACAATCAGCCCCAGCATTTT. It yields the protein CASSSWGGVPDNQPQHF.

This sequence joins TRBV2 and TRBJ1-4, with D perhaps matching TRBD1 (6 bases). V lost 2 bases to trimming and J lost 10 bases, with 17 bases between them. In germline, CDR1 is SNHLY, CDR2 FYNNEI. The CDR3 is 15 amino acids. The CDR3 region is CASSESRRGGRKLFF. DNA of the CDR3: TGTGCCAGCAGTGAAAGTAGGAGGGGGGGAAGAAAACTGTTTTTT.

The chain carries TRBV7-9 and TRBJ2-3, with D hard to call. The CDR3 has 17 residues. Germline CDR1 and CDR2: SEHNR and FQNEAQ (reference sequence). V lost 3 bases, J lost 1 base, and 17 bases lay in between. In DNA form, the CDR3 reads TGTGCCAGCAGCTTTGGGCTCCCTGGTGGGGGCACAGATACGCAGTATTTT. Residues: CASSFGLPGGGTDTQYF.

The chain couples TRBV18 to TRBJ1-1, with D maybe TRBD1 (6 bases). Germline V CDR1 and CDR2: KGHSH, LQKENI. V was trimmed by 3 bases and J by 1 base, leaving 12 bases between them. The CDR3 loop spans 15 amino acids. The CDR3 spells CASSPPGHQNTEAFF. The CDR3 DNA follows: TGTGCCAGCTCACCCCCGGGACACCAGAACACTGAAGCTTTCTTT.

The J gene is TRBJ1-1, the V gene TRBV5-1; D gene unclear. Trimming left V 5 bases short and J 1 base short, with 15 bases between. CDR1 and CDR2 (germline): SGHRS, YFSETQ. The CDR3 totals 15 residues. The CDR3 coding sequence is TGCGCCAGCAGTGTCATGGGGTCGGGGAACACTGAAGCTTTCTTT. Residues: CASSVMGSGNTEAFF.

The chain recombines TRBV6-6 with TRBJ2-7; 10 bases map to TRBD1. Germline V lookup: CDR1 MNHNY, CDR2 SVGAGI (reference sequence). The CDR3 loop spans 14 amino acids. Trimming removed 6 bases from V and 3 bases from J; junction bases left unmatched: 5. The CDR3 sequence is CASRSRDRGYEQYF. The CDR3 region has the DNA TGTGCCAGCAGGTCCCGGGACAGGGGCTACGAGCAGTACTTC.

The chain carries TRBV11-2 and TRBJ2-3; 10 positions match TRBD2. V dropped 9 bases and J dropped 6; count of bases not matched to a gene: 6. CDR1 and CDR2 (germline): SGHAT, FQNNGV. This CDR3 is built from 13 residues. The CDR3 is CASQSGGADTQYF. DNA for the CDR3: TGTGCCAGTCAGAGCGGGGGGGCGGATACGCAGTATTTT.

The chain links TRBV7-2 to TRBJ2-1; D is perhaps TRBD1 (6 bases). V lost 3 bases and J lost 0, with 9 bases in between. The germline V gene has CDR1 SGHTA and CDR2 FQGNSA. CDR3 length equals 15 residues. The CDR3 loop is CASSFDRLSYNEQFF. For the CDR3, the DNA is TGTGCCAGCAGCTTTGACAGGCTCTCCTACAATGAGCAGTTCTTC.

CDR3 sequence (DNA): TGTGCCAGCAGTTCACAGGGGTACCCCCACAATGAGCAGTTCTTC. It is translated as CASSSQGYPHNEQFF. The rearrangement joins TRBV7-2 to TRBJ2-1, with TRBD1 matching over 7 bases. Per germline, CDR1 SGHTA and CDR2 FQGNSA. This CDR3 is 15 amino acids long. J was trimmed by 5 bases and V by 6 bases; bases with no gene match: 10.

This clone has just a few counts. V and J are TRBV27 and TRBJ2-1; possibly TRBD2 for D (6 bases). In germline, CDR1 is MNHEY, CDR2 SMNVEV (reference sequence). V was clipped by 6 bases and J by 0 bases, with 18 bases between them. This CDR3 region has 17 residues. CDR3 DNA sequence: TGTGCCAGCAGCCTGAGGTTTGGGGGGTACTCCTACAATGAGCAGTTCTTC. It encodes CASSLRFGGYSYNEQFF.

This chain links TRBV19 with TRBJ1-2; tentatively, D is TRBD1 (5 bases). The V and J ends lost 6 bases and 10 bases respectively, with 18 bases between them. The CDR3 length is 13 residues. Germline V lookup: CDR1 LNHDA, CDR2 SQIVND (reference sequence). CDR3 sequence (DNA): TGTGCCAGTAGCCTAAATGCCAGGGTAAACTACACCTTC. Its protein product is CASSLNARVNYTF.

The rearrangement links TRBV7-6 to TRBJ1-1; 8 nucleotides line up with TRBD1. The V and J ends lost 6 bases and 1 base, in that order; junction bases with no gene match: 1. This CDR3 spans 13 amino acids. CDR1 is SGHVS, CDR2 FNYEAQ, per germline. This CDR3 reads CASSGQGNTEAFF. The DNA for the CDR3 is TGTGCCAGCAGTGGACAGGGGAACACTGAAGCTTTCTTT.

The chain is built from TRBV5-4 and TRBJ2-2; TRBD1 agrees at 8 bases. The length of the CDR3 is 13 residues. Losses at the gene ends were 4 bases for V and 6 bases for J; bases not matched to a gene: 2. Per germline, CDR1 SGHNT and CDR2 YYREEE (reference sequence). The CDR3 region has the DNA TGTGCCAGCAGCGTGGACAGGGCCGGGGAGCTGTTTTTT. Its translation is CASSVDRAGELFF.

This clone came up once. The V gene is TRBV19, the J gene TRBJ2-2; 11 positions match TRBD2. Trimming removed 6 bases from V and 3 bases from J; junction bases left unmatched: 6. The CDR3 sequence is 16 residues long. From germline, CDR1 is LNHDA and CDR2 SQIVND (reference sequence). The CDR3 reads CASSHPGLADTGELFF. The CDR3 DNA sequence: TGTGCCAGTAGCCACCCGGGACTAGCGGACACCGGGGAGCTGTTTTTT.

Here the CDR3 reads CASIGPPSSAQVLTRGNGYTF. The CDR3 DNA reads as TGTGCCAGCATTGGGCCCCCCAGTTCTGCCCAGGTACTTACCAGGGGGAATGGCTACACCTTC. The chain employs TRBV28 and TRBJ1-2, with 7 bases fitting TRBD1. CDR1 is MDHEN and CDR2 is SYDVKM in the germline V gene. This CDR3 comprises 21 residues. J lost 6 bases, V lost 7 bases, and 32 bases had no gene match.

This chain joins TRBV11-1 and TRBJ1-1; no firm D call. The CDR3 is 14 residues long. Germline V gene data show CDR1 as SGHAT and CDR2 as FQDESV (reference sequence). V gave up 5 bases and J gave up 5 bases, with 15 bases separating them. The CDR3 reads CASSLRAPGTEAFF. The CDR3 nucleotides read TGTGCCAGCAGCCTAAGGGCCCCGGGGACTGAAGCTTTCTTT.